A selection of T cell receptor beta chains follows, all from one sample in a study of T cell responses to AZD1222 COVID-19 vaccine. Generated by immunoSEQ multiplex PCR, the TCRdb table keeps only in-frame clones and is missing some. Among 65,000 to 75,000 clones, roughly 91% were seen once, and the ten largest hold 4% to 5%. The sample here was peripheral blood, taken 28 days after the second dose of the MenACWY control vaccine. All receptors derive from an adult who received the MenACWY meningococcal vaccine as a control. CDR3s leave out the opening cysteine and the closing phenylalanine or tryptophan. Fields, in order: V gene, clone size, CDR3 protein. Clone sizes are given selectively: once, few, many, or a class where the clone is expanded.

V gene: TRBV7-2; clone size: .; CDR3 protein: ASSLRSLVAEAF
V gene: TRBV19; clone size: .; CDR3 protein: ASSMPSRAGTYGYT
V gene: TRBV19; clone size: .; CDR3 protein: ASTTVGGLMRAF
V gene: TRBV7-2; clone size: .; CDR3 protein: ASSPGEYTGELF
V gene: TRBV2; clone size: .; CDR3 protein: ASREQTARDSPLH
V gene: TRBV15; clone size: .; CDR3 protein: ATSQRSGVGYT
V gene: TRBV15; clone size: .; CDR3 protein: ATSRDSSHT
V gene: TRBV3-1/TRBV3-2; clone size: .; CDR3 protein: ASSQGREVQY
V gene: TRBV10-1; clone size: .; CDR3 protein: ASSEYRESGYT
V gene: TRBV6-5; clone size: .; CDR3 protein: ASRDSPNEQF
V gene: TRBV27; clone size: .; CDR3 protein: ASRPDRGRSNSPLH
V gene: TRBV7-3; clone size: .; CDR3 protein: ASSSGRGRQETQY
V gene: TRBV9; clone size: .; CDR3 protein: ASSVGGRLGGYT
V gene: TRBV30; clone size: .; CDR3 protein: AWSPLILANTGELF
V gene: TRBV7-9; clone size: .; CDR3 protein: ASSLTGAELAKNIQY
V gene: TRBV10-1; clone size: .; CDR3 protein: ASIKPGSSGDHEQF
V gene: TRBV3-1/TRBV3-2; clone size: .; CDR3 protein: ASSQDPTSRQPY
V gene: TRBV19; clone size: once; CDR3 protein: ASRIQGADEQY
V gene: TRBV6-1; clone size: .; CDR3 protein: ASSDFDQGTGNTIY
V gene: TRBV10-2; clone size: .; CDR3 protein: ASMGGRDEKLF
V gene: TRBV28; clone size: .; CDR3 protein: ASSFQTGRGYT
V gene: TRBV5-1; clone size: .; CDR3 protein: ASSLGTINGNTIY
V gene: TRBV2; clone size: .; CDR3 protein: ASSLRGVEKLF
V gene: TRBV30; clone size: .; CDR3 protein: AWSDTGAVDEKLF
V gene: TRBV7-9; clone size: .; CDR3 protein: ASSFGLAGDEQY
V gene: TRBV28; clone size: few; CDR3 protein: ASSLYRSGTSGYEQY
V gene: TRBV12-2; clone size: .; CDR3 protein: ASRPGGPRETDPSYEQY